Listed below are T cell receptor beta chains from one sample, sequenced in a study of vaccination and CD4 T cells after COVID-19. Their specific antigens are unknown. TCRdb passed the PCR reads through MiXCR, listing each CDR3 protein once. The top ten hold 6% to 8.5% of the sample, which has about 8,800 distinct CDR3 sequences, less than 50% seen once. The sample was CD4+ T cells from blood, cultured in vitro. The receptors stem from a human donor who had recovered from COVID-19. CDR3s include the opening cysteine and the closing phenylalanine or tryptophan. The D gene is left open where the match is weak. Clone size is shown for a subset of rows, as once, few, many or a class of expanded clone.

>TRBD1|few|TRBV10-3|TRBJ2-7
CAITRDSNNSYEQYF
TGTGCCATCACCCGGGACAGTAACAACTCCTACGAGCAGTACTTC
>NA|NA|TRBV2|TRBJ1-5
CASSVGRGGKPQHF
TGTGCCAGCAGTGTAGGGAGGGGAGGGAAGCCCCAGCATTTT
>NA|NA|TRBV6-1|TRBJ2-7
CACRGTTYEQYF
TGTGCCTGCCGGGGCACAACATACGAGCAGTACTTC
>NA|few|TRBV7-2|TRBJ1-1
CASSFPGLNTEAFF
TGTGCCAGCAGCTTCCCAGGGCTGAACACTGAAGCTTTCTTT
>NA|NA|TRBV6-1|TRBJ2-5
CASSAGLPQETQYF
TGTGCCAGCAGTGCGGGACTCCCCCAAGAGACCCAGTACTTC
>NA|NA|TRBV6-1|TRBJ1-6
CASRPDPGQPSPLHF
TGTGCCAGCAGGCCCGACCCGGGACAACCTTCACCCCTCCACTTT
>NA|NA|TRBV6-1|TRBJ2-7
CASSDGKITEQYF
TGTGCCAGCAGTGACGGTAAGATCACTGAGCAGTACTTC
>NA|few|TRBV2|TRBJ2-7
CASHGSRAYEQYF
TGTGCCAGCCACGGGAGTAGGGCCTACGAGCAGTACTTC
>TRBD1|few|TRBV27|TRBJ2-6
CASGRTMLDRGPGANVLTF
TGTGCCAGCGGACGTACGATGTTAGACAGGGGGCCTGGGGCCAACGTCCTGACTTTC
>NA|few|TRBV19|TRBJ2-7
CATADRYEQYF
TGTGCCACCGCAGACCGCTACGAGCAGTACTTC
>TRBD1|NA|TRBV14|TRBJ2-5
CASSPDRGIQETQYF
TGTGCCAGCAGCCCAGACAGGGGAATTCAAGAGACCCAGTACTTC
>NA|NA|TRBV6-2/TRBV6-3|TRBJ2-3
CASQDGGTDTQYF
TGTGCCAGTCAGGACGGAGGCACAGATACGCAGTATTTT
>TRBD1|NA|TRBV7-2|TRBJ2-7
CASSVGSGQGAYEQYF
TGTGCCAGCAGTGTCGGGTCGGGACAGGGAGCCTACGAGCAGTACTTC
>NA|large|TRBV7-9|TRBJ2-3
CASSLESTDTQYF
TGTGCCAGCAGCTTAGAGTCTACAGATACGCAGTATTTT
>NA|NA|TRBV10-1|TRBJ2-2
CASSESTGGTGELFF
TGCGCCAGCAGTGAGTCGACTGGGGGCACCGGGGAGCTGTTTTTT
>TRBD1|few|TRBV6-5|TRBJ1-1
CASSYRTTGDGAFF
TGTGCCAGCAGTTACCGTACGACAGGGGATGGAGCTTTCTTT
>TRBD1|NA|TRBV28|TRBJ1-5
CASLQGAGNQPQHF
TGTGCCAGCTTGCAGGGGGCTGGCAATCAGCCCCAGCATTTT
>NA|NA|TRBV30|TRBJ1-6
CAVGQLTHNSPLHF
TGTGCAGTAGGACAGCTTACTCATAATTCACCCCTCCACTTT
>TRBD1|few|TRBV6-1|TRBJ1-3
CASRSGGGNTIYF
TGTGCCAGCAGATCAGGGGGTGGAAACACCATATATTTT
>NA|NA|TRBV19|TRBJ1-2
CASARDTPNTNYGYTF
TGTGCTTCAGCCCGGGACACGCCGAATACTAACTATGGCTACACCTTC
>NA|NA|TRBV7-2|TRBJ1-2
CASSFSAAYGYTF
TGTGCCAGCAGCTTTTCGGCGGCCTATGGCTACACCTTC
>TRBD1|NA|TRBV12-5|TRBJ2-5
CASGLVPDGQGLSRTQYF
TGTGCTAGTGGTTTGGTACCCGATGGACAGGGATTGAGTCGGACCCAGTACTTC
>NA|few|TRBV20-1|TRBJ1-1
CSASNQGRTEAFF
TGCAGTGCTAGTAATCAGGGAAGGACTGAAGCTTTCTTT
>TRBD1|NA|TRBV28|TRBJ1-1
CASSTPQGANTEAFF
TGTGCCAGCAGTACTCCCCAGGGGGCTAACACTGAAGCTTTCTTT
>NA|few|TRBV6-4|TRBJ2-3
CASSDGTDTQYF
TGTGCCAGCAGTGACGGCACAGATACGCAGTATTTT
>NA|NA|TRBV20-1|TRBJ1-6
CSAREIGSPLHF
TGCAGTGCTCGGGAGATTGGTTCACCCCTCCACTTT
>NA|NA|TRBV7-8|TRBJ1-5
CASSPQPTGSNQPQHF
TGTGCCAGCAGCCCCCAGCCGACAGGTTCCAATCAGCCCCAGCATTTT
>TRBD1|few|TRBV6-1|TRBJ1-2
CASRWDSYGYTF
TGTGCCAGCAGATGGGACAGCTATGGCTACACCTTC
>NA|few|TRBV11-3|TRBJ2-5
CASSFGGSRETQYF
TGTGCCAGCAGCTTTGGGGGTAGCAGGGAGACCCAGTACTTC
>NA|medium-sized|TRBV24-1|TRBJ2-7
CATSDPRTRTYEQYF
TGTGCCACCAGTGACCCAAGGACTCGGACCTACGAGCAGTACTTC
>NA|NA|TRBV12-3/TRBV12-4|TRBJ1-3
CASRLGTFGNTIYF
TGTGCCAGCAGATTGGGGACGTTTGGAAACACCATATATTTT
>TRBD2|few|TRBV20-1|TRBJ2-5
CSASPLAGYQETQYF
TGCAGTGCTAGTCCCCTAGCGGGGTACCAAGAGACCCAGTACTTC
>NA|NA|TRBV20-1|TRBJ2-2
CSARRAVANTGELFF
TGCAGTGCTAGAAGGGCAGTAGCGAACACCGGGGAGCTGTTTTTT
>NA|NA|TRBV6-1|TRBJ2-7
CASSQQGTTYEQYF
TGTGCCAGCAGTCAACAGGGAACTACCTACGAGCAGTACTTC
>TRBD1|NA|TRBV6-5|TRBJ1-6
CASSSRDRGGKDSPLHF
TGTGCCAGCAGTTCCCGGGACAGGGGAGGAAAGGATTCACCCCTCCACTTT
>NA|few|TRBV20-1|TRBJ2-3
CSVGGDTQYF
TGCAGTGTAGGTGGGGATACGCAGTATTTT
>NA|few|TRBV25-1|TRBJ1-2
CASSEGGNYGYTF
TGTGCCAGCAGTGAGGGAGGAAACTATGGCTACACCTTC